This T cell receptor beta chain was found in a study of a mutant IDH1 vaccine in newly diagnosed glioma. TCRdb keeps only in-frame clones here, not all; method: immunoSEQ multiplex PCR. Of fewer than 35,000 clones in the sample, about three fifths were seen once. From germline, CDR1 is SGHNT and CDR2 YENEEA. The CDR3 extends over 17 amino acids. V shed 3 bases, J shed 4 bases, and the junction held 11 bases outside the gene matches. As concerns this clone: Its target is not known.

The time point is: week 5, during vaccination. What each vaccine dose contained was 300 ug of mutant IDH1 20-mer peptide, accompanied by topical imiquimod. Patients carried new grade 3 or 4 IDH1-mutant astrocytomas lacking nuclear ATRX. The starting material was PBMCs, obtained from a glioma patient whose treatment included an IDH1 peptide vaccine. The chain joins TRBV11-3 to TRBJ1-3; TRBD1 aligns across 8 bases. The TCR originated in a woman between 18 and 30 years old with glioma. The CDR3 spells CASSFPSMGTGGNTIYF. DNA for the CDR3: TGTGCCAGCAGCTTCCCCTCCATGGGGACAGGAGGAAACACCATATATTTT.